The present TCR beta chain was sequenced within a study of shared clonotypes between healthy human individuals. Study-level points and caveats: Sequencing of the sorted subsets was shown by rarefaction to be incomplete despite large depth.

As for this clone: Antigen unknown.

The genomic DNA of each subset was split evenly across several immunoSEQ plates. Only in-frame clones appear in the TCRdb table, and some are missing; sequencing was by immunoSEQ multiplex PCR. The sample has about 2.3 million clones, about nine tenths seen once; the top ten hold 0.37%. The receptor was isolated from a man between 18 and 35 years old in good health. Some clones in this sample may be carry-over from other donors' samples. Sequenced input: naive CD4+ T cells from PBMCs. Subset given: CD45RA+ positively selected.

The CDR3 sequence is CASSIWTIRQPQHF. CDR3 sequence (DNA): TGTGCCAGTAGTATATGGACAATCCGTCAGCCCCAGCATTTT. V and J are TRBV19 and TRBJ1-5; weak D call: TRBD1 (5 bases). Germline values: CDR1 LNHDA, CDR2 SQIVND (reference sequence). Deletions cut 2 bases from V and 6 bases from J, with 11 bases between. The CDR3 totals 14 residues.